This T cell receptor (beta chain) was documented in a study of cytomegalovirus exposure and HLA in healthy donors. Study-wide points: In an earlier analysis, productive rearrangement rates for most beta V segments clustered near 87% or 30%. According to the study, approximately 150 TCR beta chains were cytomegalovirus-associated.

As to this clone: Its specificity is not known.

These donors counted as nominally healthy when sampled, but unrecorded immune exposures were likely. The PCR contained 60 Vbeta and 13 Jbeta primers. Sequenced by immunoSEQ multiplex PCR; TCRdb stores in-frame clones only, minus some. The data show 140,000 to 150,000 clones, about 73% seen once. V shed 4 bases, J shed 2 bases, and the junction held 9 bases outside the gene matches. This CDR3 is 17 amino acids long. Germline CDR1 SEHNR, CDR2 FQNEAQ (reference sequence). The sequenced material came from PBMCs. The chain recombines TRBV7-9 with TRBJ2-7; 12 positions match TRBD2. The clonotype was recovered from a man aged 35-49 years in good health and CMV-seropositive. CDR3 sequence reads: CASSSPRSSGRAYEQYF. Written as DNA, the CDR3 is TGTGCCAGCAGCTCTCCCCGTTCTAGCGGGAGGGCCTACGAGCAGTACTTC.